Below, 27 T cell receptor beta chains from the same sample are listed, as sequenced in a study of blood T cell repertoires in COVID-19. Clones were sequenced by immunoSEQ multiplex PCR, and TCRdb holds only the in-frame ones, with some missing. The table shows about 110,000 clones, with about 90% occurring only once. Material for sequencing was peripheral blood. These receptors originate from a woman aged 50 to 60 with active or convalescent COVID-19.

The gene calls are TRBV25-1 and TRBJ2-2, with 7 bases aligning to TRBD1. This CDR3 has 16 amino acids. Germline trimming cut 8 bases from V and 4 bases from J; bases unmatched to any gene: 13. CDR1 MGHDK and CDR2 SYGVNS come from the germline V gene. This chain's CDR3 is CASSPGQVSVTGELFF. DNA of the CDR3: TGTGCCAGCTCCCCCGGACAGGTGTCCGTCACCGGGGAGCTGTTTTTT.

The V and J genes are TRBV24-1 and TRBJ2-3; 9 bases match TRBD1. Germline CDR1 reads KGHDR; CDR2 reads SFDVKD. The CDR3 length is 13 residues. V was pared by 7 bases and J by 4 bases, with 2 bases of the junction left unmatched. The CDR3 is CATRGDRADTQYF. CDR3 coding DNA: TGTGCCACCAGGGGGGACAGGGCAGATACGCAGTATTTT.

The CDR3 coding sequence is TGCGCCAGCAGCTTGACCGCAGGGGGCGCGTATGGCTACACCTTC. Residues: CASSLTAGGAYGYTF. The genes are TRBV5-1 and TRBJ1-2; TRBD1 matches at 8 bases. Germline lookup yields CDR1 SGHRS and CDR2 YFSETQ. V gave up 1 base and J gave up 5 bases; unmatched junction bases: 7. This CDR3 is 15 amino acids long.

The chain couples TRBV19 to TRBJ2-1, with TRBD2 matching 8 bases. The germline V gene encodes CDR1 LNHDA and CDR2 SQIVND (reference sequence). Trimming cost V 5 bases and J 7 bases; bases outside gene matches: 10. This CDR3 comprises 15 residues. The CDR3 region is CASSFPGGRWNEQFF. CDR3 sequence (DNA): TGTGCCAGTAGTTTTCCGGGCGGGAGGTGGAATGAGCAGTTCTTC.

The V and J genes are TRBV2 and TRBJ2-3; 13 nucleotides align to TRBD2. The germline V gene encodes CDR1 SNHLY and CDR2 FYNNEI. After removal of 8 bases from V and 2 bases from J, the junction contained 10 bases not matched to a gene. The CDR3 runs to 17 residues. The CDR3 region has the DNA TGTGCCAGCGAACTAGCGGGAGGGGGGGGTTTCACAGATACGCAGTATTTT. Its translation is CASELAGGGGFTDTQYF.

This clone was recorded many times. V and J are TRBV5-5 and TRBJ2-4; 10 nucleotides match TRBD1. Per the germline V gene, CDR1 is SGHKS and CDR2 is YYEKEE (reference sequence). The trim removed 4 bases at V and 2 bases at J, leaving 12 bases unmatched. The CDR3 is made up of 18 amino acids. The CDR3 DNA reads TGTGCCAGCAGCGCCCAAGGACCGGGACAGGGGACCAAAAACATTCAGTACTTC. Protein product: CASSAQGPGQGTKNIQYF.

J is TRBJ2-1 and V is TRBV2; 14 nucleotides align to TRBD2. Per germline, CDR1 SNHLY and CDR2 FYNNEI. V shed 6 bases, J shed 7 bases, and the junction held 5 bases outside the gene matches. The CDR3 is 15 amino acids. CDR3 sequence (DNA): TGTGCCAGCAGCATGGGACTAGCGGGAGTAAATGAGCAGTTCTTC. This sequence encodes CASSMGLAGVNEQFF.

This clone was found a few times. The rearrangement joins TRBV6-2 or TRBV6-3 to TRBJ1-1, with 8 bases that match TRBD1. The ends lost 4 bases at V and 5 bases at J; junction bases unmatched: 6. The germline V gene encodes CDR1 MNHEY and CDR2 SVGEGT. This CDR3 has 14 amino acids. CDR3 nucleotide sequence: TGTGCCAGCAGTTTAGACAGGGGATTGACTGAAGCTTTCTTT. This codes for CASSLDRGLTEAFF.

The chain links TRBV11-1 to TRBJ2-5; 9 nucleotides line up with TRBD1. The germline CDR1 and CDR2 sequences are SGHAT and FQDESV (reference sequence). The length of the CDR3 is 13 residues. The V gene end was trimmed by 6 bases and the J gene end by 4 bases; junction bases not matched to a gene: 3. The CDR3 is CASSAGQGETQYF. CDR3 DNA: TGTGCCAGCAGTGCGGGACAGGGAGAGACCCAGTACTTC.

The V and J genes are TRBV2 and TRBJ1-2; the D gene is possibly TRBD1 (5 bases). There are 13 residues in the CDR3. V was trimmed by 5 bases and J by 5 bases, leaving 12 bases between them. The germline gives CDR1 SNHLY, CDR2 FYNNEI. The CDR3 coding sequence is TGTGCCAGCAGTTTCGGCAGGGCTTATGGCTACACCTTC. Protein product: CASSFGRAYGYTF.

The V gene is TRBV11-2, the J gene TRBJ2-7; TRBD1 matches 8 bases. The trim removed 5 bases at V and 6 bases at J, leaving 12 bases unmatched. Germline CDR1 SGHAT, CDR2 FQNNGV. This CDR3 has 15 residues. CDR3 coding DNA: TGTGCCAGCAGCCTTCGCCGACAGGGGCGGGCCGAGCAGTACTTC. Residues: CASSLRRQGRAEQYF.

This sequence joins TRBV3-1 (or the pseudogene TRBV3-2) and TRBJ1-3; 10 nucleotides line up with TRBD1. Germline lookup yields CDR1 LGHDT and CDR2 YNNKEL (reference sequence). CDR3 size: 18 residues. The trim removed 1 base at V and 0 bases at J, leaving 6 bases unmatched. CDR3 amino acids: CASSQVLGQGSSGNTIYF. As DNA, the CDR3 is TGTGCCAGCAGCCAAGTCCTGGGACAGGGGAGCTCTGGAAACACCATATATTTT.

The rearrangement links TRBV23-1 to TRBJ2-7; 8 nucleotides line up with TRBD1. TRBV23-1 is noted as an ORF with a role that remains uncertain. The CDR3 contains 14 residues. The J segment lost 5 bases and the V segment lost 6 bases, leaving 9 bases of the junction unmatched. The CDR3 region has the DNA TGCGCCAGCAGGCCCCGGGACAGGTACAACGAGCAGTACTTC. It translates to CASRPRDRYNEQYF.

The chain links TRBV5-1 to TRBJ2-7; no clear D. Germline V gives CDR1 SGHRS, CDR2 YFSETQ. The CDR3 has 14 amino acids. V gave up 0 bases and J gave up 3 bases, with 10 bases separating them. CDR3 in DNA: TGCGCCAGCAGCTTGGCCATAAACGGCTACGAGCAGTACTTC. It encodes CASSLAINGYEQYF.

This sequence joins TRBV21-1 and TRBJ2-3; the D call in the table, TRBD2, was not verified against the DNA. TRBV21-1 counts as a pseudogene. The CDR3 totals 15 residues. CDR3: CASNSGSPSTDTQYF. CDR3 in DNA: TGTGCCAGCAATAGCGGGAGCCCAAGCACAGATACGCAGTATTTT.

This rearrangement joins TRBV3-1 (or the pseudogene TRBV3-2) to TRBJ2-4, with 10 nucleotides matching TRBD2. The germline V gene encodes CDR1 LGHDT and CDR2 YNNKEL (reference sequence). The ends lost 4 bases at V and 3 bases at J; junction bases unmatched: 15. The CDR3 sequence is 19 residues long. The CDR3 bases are TGTGCCAGCAGCCCTTTAGCGGGAGGAGGAACTCGGGACAAAAACATTCAGTACTTC. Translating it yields CASSPLAGGGTRDKNIQYF.

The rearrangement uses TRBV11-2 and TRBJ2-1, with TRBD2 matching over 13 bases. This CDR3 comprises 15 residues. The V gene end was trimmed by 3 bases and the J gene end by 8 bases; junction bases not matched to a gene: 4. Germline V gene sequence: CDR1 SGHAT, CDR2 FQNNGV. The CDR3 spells CASSFGTSGVYEQFF. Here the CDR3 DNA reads TGTGCCAGCAGCTTTGGGACTAGCGGGGTCTATGAGCAGTTCTTC. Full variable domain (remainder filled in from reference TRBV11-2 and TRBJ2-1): EAGVAQSPRYKIIEKRQSVAFWCNPISGHATLYWYQQILGQGPKLLIQFQNNGVVDDSQLPKDRFSAERLKGVDSTLKIQPAKLEDSAVYLCASSFGTSGVYEQFFGPGTRLTVL.

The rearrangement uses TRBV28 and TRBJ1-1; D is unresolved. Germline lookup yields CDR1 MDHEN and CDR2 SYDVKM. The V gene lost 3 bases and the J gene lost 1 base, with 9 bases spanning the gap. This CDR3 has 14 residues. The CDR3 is CASSFRVGNTEAFF. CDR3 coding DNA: TGTGCCAGCAGTTTTCGGGTGGGGAACACTGAAGCTTTCTTT.

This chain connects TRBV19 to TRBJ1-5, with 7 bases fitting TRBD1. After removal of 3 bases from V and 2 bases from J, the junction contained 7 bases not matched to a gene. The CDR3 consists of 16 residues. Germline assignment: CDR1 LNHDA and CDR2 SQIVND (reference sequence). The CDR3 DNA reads TGTGCCAGTAGTATCCTCTTTACAGGGGGCAATCAGCCCCAGCATTTT. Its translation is CASSILFTGGNQPQHF.

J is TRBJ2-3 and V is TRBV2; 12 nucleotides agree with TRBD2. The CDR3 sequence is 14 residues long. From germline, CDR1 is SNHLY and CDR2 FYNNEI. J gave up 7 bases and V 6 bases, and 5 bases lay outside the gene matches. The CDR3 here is CASRTSGSKHTQYF. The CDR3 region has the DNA TGTGCCAGCAGGACTAGCGGGAGCAAACATACGCAGTATTTT.

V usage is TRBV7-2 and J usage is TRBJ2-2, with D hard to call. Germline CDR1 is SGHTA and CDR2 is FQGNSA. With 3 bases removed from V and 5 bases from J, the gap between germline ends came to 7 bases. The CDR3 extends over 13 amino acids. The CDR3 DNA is TGTGCCAGCAGCTTTCAAGCGACCGGGGAGCTGTTTTTT. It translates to CASSFQATGELFF.

The CDR3 nucleotides are TGTGCCAGCAGCCCAGTAGGGGGCACGAACACTGAAGCTTTCTTT. Translated: CASSPVGGTNTEAFF. V is TRBV7-3 and J is TRBJ1-1, with TRBD1 identical over 7 bases. The V segment lost 5 bases and the J segment 1 base; nucleotides outside the gene matches: 7. This CDR3 has 15 amino acids. Germline V gene lookup returns CDR1 SGHTA and CDR2 FQGTGA.

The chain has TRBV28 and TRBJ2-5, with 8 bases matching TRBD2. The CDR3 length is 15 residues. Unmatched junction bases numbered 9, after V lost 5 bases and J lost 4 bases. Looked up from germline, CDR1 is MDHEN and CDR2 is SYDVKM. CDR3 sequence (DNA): TGTGCCAGCAGTACCCCTTCGGGAGGGGCAGAGACCCAGTACTTC. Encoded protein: CASSTPSGGAETQYF.

This CDR3 reads CASSSRVGRYGYTF. The CDR3 region has the DNA TGTGCCAGCAGCTCCAGGGTTGGGAGGTATGGCTACACCTTC. V is TRBV5-6 and J is TRBJ1-2, with a possible D match to TRBD1 (5 bases). This CDR3 has 14 residues. V was trimmed by 3 bases and J by 5 bases, leaving 14 bases between them. Looked up from germline, CDR1 is SGHDT and CDR2 is YYEEEE.

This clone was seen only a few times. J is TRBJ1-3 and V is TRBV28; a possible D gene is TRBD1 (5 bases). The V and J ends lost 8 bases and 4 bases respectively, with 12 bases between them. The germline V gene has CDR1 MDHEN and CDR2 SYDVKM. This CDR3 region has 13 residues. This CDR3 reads CASAQGRGNTIYF. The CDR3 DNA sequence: TGTGCCAGCGCCCAGGGTAGAGGAAACACCATATATTTT.

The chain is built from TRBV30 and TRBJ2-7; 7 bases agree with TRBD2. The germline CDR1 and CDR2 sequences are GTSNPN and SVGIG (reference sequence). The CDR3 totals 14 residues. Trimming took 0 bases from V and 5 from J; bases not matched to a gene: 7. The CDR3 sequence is CAWSVGGREDEQYF. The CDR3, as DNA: TGTGCCTGGAGTGTAGGTGGTCGGGAGGACGAGCAGTACTTC.

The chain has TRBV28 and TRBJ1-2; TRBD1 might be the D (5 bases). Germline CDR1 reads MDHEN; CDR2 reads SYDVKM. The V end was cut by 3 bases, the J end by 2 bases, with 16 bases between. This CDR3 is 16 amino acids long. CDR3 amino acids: CASSFPHGGENYGYTF. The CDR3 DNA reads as TGTGCCAGCAGTTTTCCCCATGGGGGGGAGAACTATGGCTACACCTTC.